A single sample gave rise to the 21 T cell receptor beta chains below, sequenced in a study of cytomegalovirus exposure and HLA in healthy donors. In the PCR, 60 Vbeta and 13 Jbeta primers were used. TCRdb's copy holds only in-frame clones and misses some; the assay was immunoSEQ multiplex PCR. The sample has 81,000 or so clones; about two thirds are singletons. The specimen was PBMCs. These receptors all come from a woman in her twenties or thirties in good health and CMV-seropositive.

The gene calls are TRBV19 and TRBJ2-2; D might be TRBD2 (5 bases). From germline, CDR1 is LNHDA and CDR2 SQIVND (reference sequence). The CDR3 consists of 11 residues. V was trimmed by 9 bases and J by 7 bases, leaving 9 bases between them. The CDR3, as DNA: TGTGCCAGCATCGAGGGCGGGGAGCTGTTTTTT. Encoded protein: CASIEGGELFF. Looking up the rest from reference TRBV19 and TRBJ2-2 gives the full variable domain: DGGITQSPKYLFRKEGQNVTLSCEQNLNHDAMYWYRQDPGQGLRLIYYSQIVNDFQKGDIAEGYSVSREKKESFPLTVTSAQKNPTAFYLCASIEGGELFFGEGSRLTVL.

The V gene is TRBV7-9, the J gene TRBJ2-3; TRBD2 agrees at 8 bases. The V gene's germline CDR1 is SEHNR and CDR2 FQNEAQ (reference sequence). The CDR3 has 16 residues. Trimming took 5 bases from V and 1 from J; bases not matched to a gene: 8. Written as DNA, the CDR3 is TGTGCCAGCAGCAGTTCCGGGGGGGTAGGCACAGATACGCAGTATTTT. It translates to CASSSSGGVGTDTQYF.

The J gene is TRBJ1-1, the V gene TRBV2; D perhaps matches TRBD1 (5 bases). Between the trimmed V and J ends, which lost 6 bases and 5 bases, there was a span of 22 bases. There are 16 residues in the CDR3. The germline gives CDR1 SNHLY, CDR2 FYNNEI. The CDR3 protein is CASSIDSGLLGTEAFF. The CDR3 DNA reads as TGTGCCAGCAGCATCGACAGTGGGCTATTGGGGACTGAAGCTTTCTTT.

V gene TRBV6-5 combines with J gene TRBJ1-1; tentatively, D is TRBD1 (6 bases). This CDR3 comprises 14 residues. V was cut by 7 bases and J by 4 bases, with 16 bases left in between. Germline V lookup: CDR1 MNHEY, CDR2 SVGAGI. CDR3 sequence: CASNSRGGITEAFF. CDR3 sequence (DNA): TGTGCCAGCAATAGTAGGGGGGGAATCACTGAAGCTTTCTTT.

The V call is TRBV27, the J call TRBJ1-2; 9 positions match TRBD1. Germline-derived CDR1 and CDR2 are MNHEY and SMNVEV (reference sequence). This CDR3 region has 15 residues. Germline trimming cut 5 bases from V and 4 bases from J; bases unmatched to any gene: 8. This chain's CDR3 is CASSRDRDWGYGYTF. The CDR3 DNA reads TGTGCCAGCAGTCGGGACAGGGATTGGGGCTATGGCTACACCTTC.

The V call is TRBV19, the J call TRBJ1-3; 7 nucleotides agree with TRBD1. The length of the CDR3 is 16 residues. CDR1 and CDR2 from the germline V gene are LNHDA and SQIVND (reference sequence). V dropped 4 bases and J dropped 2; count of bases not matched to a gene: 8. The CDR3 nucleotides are TGTGCCAGTAGTACCCTCCCGGACAGGACTGGAAACACCATATATTTT. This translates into CASSTLPDRTGNTIYF.

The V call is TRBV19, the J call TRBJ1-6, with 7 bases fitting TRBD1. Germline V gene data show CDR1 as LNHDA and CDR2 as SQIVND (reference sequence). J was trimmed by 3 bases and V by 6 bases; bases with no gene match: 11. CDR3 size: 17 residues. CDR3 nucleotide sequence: TGTGCCAGTAGCCCCGCGACCTGGGACAGCTATAATTCACCCCTCCACTTT. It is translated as CASSPATWDSYNSPLHF.

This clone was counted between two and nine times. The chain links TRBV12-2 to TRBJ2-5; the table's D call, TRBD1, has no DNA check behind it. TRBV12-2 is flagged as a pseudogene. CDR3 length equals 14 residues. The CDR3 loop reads CASRLGQGQETQYF. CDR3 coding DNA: TGTGCAAGTCGCTTAGGACAGGGACAAGAGACCCAGTACTTC.

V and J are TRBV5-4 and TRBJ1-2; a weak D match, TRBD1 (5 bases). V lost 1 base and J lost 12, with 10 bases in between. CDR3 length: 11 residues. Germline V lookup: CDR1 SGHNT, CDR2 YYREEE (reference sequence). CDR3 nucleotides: TGTGCCAGCAGCTTGAGGGGTGAGGACACCTTC. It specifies CASSLRGEDTF.

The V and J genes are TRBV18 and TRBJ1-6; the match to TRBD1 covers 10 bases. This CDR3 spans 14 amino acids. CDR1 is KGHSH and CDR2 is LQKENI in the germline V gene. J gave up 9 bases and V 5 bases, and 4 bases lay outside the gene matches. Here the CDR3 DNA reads TGTGCCAGCTCAGGGGACAGGGGAATTTCACCCCTCCACTTT. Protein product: CASSGDRGISPLHF.

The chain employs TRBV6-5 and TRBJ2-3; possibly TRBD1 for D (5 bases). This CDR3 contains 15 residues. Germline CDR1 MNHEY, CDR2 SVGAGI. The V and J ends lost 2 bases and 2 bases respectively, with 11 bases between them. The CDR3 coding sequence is TGTGCCAGCAGTTACCATGCTGGGGCCACAGATACGCAGTATTTT. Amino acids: CASSYHAGATDTQYF.

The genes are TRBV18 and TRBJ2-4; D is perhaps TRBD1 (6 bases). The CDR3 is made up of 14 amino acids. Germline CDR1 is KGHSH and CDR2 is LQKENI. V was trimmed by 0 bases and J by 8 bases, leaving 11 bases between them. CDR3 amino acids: CASSPPGRGHIQYF. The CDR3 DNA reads TGTGCCAGCTCACCACCAGGCAGGGGTCACATTCAGTACTTC.

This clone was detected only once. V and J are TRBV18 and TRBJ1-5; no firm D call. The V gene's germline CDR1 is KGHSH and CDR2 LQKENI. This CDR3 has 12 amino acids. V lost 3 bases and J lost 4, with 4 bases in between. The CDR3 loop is CASSPGNQPQHF. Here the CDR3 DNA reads TGTGCCAGCTCACCCGGGAATCAGCCCCAGCATTTT.

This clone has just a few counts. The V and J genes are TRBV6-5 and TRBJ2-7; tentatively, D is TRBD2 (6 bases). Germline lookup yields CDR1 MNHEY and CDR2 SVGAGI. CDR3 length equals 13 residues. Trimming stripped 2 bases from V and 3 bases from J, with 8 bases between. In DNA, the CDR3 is TGTGCCAGCAGTTACGCCGGGGGCTACGAGCAGTACTTC. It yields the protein CASSYAGGYEQYF.

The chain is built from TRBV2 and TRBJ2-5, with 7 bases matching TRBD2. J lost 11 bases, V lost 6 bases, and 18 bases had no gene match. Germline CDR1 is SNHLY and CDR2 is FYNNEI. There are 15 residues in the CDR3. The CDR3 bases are TGTGCCAGCAGATGGAGGACACCACCCCGGGGGGAGCAGTACTTC. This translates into CASRWRTPPRGEQYF.

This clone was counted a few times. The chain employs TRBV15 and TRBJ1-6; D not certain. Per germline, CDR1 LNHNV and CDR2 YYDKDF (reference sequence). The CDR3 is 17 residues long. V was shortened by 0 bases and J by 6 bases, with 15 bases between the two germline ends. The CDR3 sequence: CATSRDLSGGSNSPLHF. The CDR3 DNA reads TGTGCCACCAGCAGAGATCTTAGCGGAGGGTCTAATTCACCCCTCCACTTT.

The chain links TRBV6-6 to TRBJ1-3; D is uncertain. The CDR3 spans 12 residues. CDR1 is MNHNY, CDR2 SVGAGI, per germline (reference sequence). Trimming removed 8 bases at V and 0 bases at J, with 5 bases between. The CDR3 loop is CASGLSGNTIYF. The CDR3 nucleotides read TGTGCCAGCGGGCTCTCTGGAAACACCATATATTTT.

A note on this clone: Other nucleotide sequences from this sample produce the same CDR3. CDR3: CASIKGASGNTIYF. CDR3 in DNA: TGTGCCAGCATCAAGGGGGCATCTGGAAACACCATATATTTT. The chain uses TRBV6-5 and TRBJ1-3; 7 bases are shared with TRBD1. J gave up 1 base and V 7 bases, and 4 bases lay outside the gene matches. The CDR3 consists of 14 residues. Germline V gene lookup returns CDR1 MNHEY and CDR2 SVGAGI.

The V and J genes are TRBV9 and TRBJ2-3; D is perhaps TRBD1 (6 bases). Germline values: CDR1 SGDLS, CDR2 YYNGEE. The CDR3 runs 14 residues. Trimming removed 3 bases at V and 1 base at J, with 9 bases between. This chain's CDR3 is CASSARQGTDTQYF. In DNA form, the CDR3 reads TGTGCCAGCAGCGCCAGACAGGGCACAGATACGCAGTATTTT.

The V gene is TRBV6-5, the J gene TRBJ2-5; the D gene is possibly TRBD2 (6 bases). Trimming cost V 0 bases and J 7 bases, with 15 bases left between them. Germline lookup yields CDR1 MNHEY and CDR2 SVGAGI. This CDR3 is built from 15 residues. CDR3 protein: CASSYSITSRVTQYF. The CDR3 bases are TGTGCCAGCAGTTACTCGATCACTAGCAGGGTGACCCAGTACTTC.

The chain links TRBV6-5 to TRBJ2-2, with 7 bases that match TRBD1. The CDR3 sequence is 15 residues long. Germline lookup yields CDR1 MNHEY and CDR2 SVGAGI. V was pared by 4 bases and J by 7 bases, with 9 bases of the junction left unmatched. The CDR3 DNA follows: TGTGCCAGCAGTTTCAGGACAGGTCCCTTCGGGGAGCTGTTTTTT. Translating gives CASSFRTGPFGELFF.